In its sample, the clone carrying this T cell receptor beta chain was seen once. The target antigen is unknown. Random hexamers were used to reverse transcribe roughly 0.5 to 1 ug of RNA. Multiplex immunoSEQ PCR targeted 54 Vbeta and 13 Jbeta TCR beta segments. From the immunoSEQ multiplex PCR reads, TCRdb called clonotypes with MiXCR, one entry per CDR3 protein. In the table there are 210,000 or so distinct CDR3 sequences, approximately 94% of which are singletons. V was shortened by 3 bases and J by 7 bases, with 19 bases between the two germline ends. Germline V gives CDR1 SGDLS, CDR2 YYNGEE. The CDR3 runs to 15 residues. This sample was included in a study of CD8 T cells in Susac syndrome. Overall study context: Each patient with Susac syndrome, at the time of blood draw, was therapy-naive, on corticosteroids, or on intravenous immunoglobulin alone.

TCR beta sequencing was performed on blood CD8+ and CD4+ T cells. Study observations and caveats: As the study acknowledged, the number of individuals who were part of its TCR sequencing and HLA analysis was relatively small.

The origin of this receptor is a human donor with Susac syndrome. V usage is TRBV9 and J usage is TRBJ1-2; the D gene is possibly TRBD1 (5 bases). The source material was CD4+ T cells from PBMCs. In DNA form, the CDR3 reads TGTGCCAGCAGCGCTGAGGGACGGGCCCCCCTTGGCTACACCTTC. Translating gives CASSAEGRAPLGYTF.